This T cell receptor (beta chain) was sequenced during a study of radiation and T cells in renal cell carcinoma. Time point given: blood 2 weeks post-SBRT. Documented treatment: 15 Gy SBRT to primary tumor, nephrectomy 4 weeks later. Blood was sampled at baseline, 2 weeks and 4 weeks after SBRT. Trimming took off 2 bases at V and 3 bases at J, with 14 bases between the two ends. Germline CDR1 reads LGHNT; CDR2 reads FRNRAP. The CDR3 totals 16 residues. The assay was immunoSEQ multiplex PCR, and TCRdb's table has in-frame clones only and misses some. The sample records 70,000 or so clones, roughly 80% being singletons.

The sequence was obtained from a man between 60 and 75 years old with renal cell carcinoma. The sample was blood, taken from a patient whose treatment included radiotherapy and nephrectomy. The chain links TRBV12-5 to TRBJ2-1, with D perhaps TRBD2 (6 bases). CDR3 sequence: CASGLPRDSHYNEQFF. The CDR3 DNA reads TGTGCTAGTGGTTTGCCCCGGGACTCTCACTACAATGAGCAGTTCTTC.